These T cell receptor beta chains were read from a single sample in a study of cytomegalovirus exposure and HLA in healthy donors. Here immunoSEQ multiplex PCR was the method, and the copy in TCRdb shows in-frame clones only, minus some. The table shows about 180,000 clones, with around 82% occurring only once. Sequencing was carried out using PBMCs. These receptors were collected from a man aged 25-40 years in good health and CMV-seronegative. CDR3s include the opening cysteine and the closing phenylalanine or tryptophan. A D gene is named only where the DNA matches it firmly. A clone size is listed for some rows: how often the clone was seen (once, few, many), or a class if it is expanded.

j_gene: TRBJ2-1; v_gene: TRBV9; abundance: -; d_gene: TRBD1; CDR3nt: TGTGCCAGCAGCGCAGGGACAGGGGGCTCCTACAATGAGCAGTTCTTC; CDR3aa: CASSAGTGGSYNEQFF
j_gene: TRBJ2-2; v_gene: TRBV7-9; abundance: -; d_gene: -; CDR3nt: TGTGCCAGCAGCACAGGGAACACCGGGGAGCTGTTTTTT; CDR3aa: CASSTGNTGELFF
j_gene: TRBJ2-7; v_gene: TRBV28; abundance: -; d_gene: TRBD1; CDR3nt: TGTGCCAGCATTCGGACAGGGGACTACGAGCAGTACTTC; CDR3aa: CASIRTGDYEQYF
j_gene: TRBJ2-7; v_gene: TRBV5-1; abundance: few; d_gene: TRBD1; CDR3nt: TGCGCCAGCAGCTCCGGACAGGGCCCTTCCGAGCAGTACTTC; CDR3aa: CASSSGQGPSEQYF
j_gene: TRBJ1-4; v_gene: TRBV5-5; abundance: -; d_gene: -; CDR3nt: TGTGCCAGCAGCTTCCCAGGGGATGGGCTAGTTGAGCATGAAAAACTGTTTTTT; CDR3aa: CASSFPGDGLVEHEKLFF
j_gene: TRBJ1-1; v_gene: TRBV6-1; abundance: few; d_gene: TRBD1; CDR3nt: TGTGCCAGCAGTCGGACAGGGGACACTGAAGCTTTCTTT; CDR3aa: CASSRTGDTEAFF
j_gene: TRBJ1-5; v_gene: TRBV10-3; abundance: -; d_gene: TRBD1; CDR3nt: TGCGCCGCCGGACAGGAATACAATCAGCCCCAGCATTTT; CDR3aa: CAAGQEYNQPQHF
j_gene: TRBJ2-2; v_gene: TRBV5-1; abundance: -; d_gene: -; CDR3nt: TGCGCCAGCAGCTTGGGGGGAGTAGGTACCGGGGAGCTGTTTTTT; CDR3aa: CASSLGGVGTGELFF
j_gene: TRBJ2-5; v_gene: TRBV10-3; abundance: once; d_gene: TRBD2; CDR3nt: TGTGCCACCCTTGGTTCGGGGGGGGCTAGGGAGACCCAGTACTTC; CDR3aa: CATLGSGGARETQYF
j_gene: TRBJ2-5; v_gene: TRBV7-9; abundance: -; d_gene: -; CDR3nt: TGTGCCAGCACCCAGGGAATTGGGGAGACCCAGTACTTC; CDR3aa: CASTQGIGETQYF
j_gene: TRBJ2-5; v_gene: TRBV27; abundance: -; d_gene: TRBD2; CDR3nt: TGTGCCAGCAGCAAACTAGCGGGGGCGAAAGAGACCCAGTACTTC; CDR3aa: CASSKLAGAKETQYF
j_gene: TRBJ1-4; v_gene: TRBV7-9; abundance: few; d_gene: TRBD1; CDR3nt: TGTGCCAGCAGCCGTAGCATGACAGGGGGTGACGAAAAACTGTTTTTT; CDR3aa: CASSRSMTGGDEKLFF
j_gene: TRBJ2-5; v_gene: TRBV25-1; abundance: -; d_gene: -; CDR3nt: TGTGCCAGCAGTGAATACAGGGAATCTGAGACCCAGTACTTC; CDR3aa: CASSEYRESETQYF
j_gene: TRBJ2-2; v_gene: TRBV7-9; abundance: -; d_gene: TRBD2; CDR3nt: TGTGCCAGCAGACAGGCGGGGGGGACCGGGGAGCTGTTTTTT; CDR3aa: CASRQAGGTGELFF
j_gene: TRBJ2-3; v_gene: TRBV18; abundance: -; d_gene: -; CDR3nt: TGTGCCAGCTCACCACCGGCGGGGGATACGCAGTATTTT; CDR3aa: CASSPPAGDTQYF
j_gene: TRBJ2-7; v_gene: TRBV2; abundance: -; d_gene: TRBD1; CDR3nt: TGTGCCAGTCTGGGGACAGGGGGCGTGGGGCCCTACGAGCAGTACTTC; CDR3aa: CASLGTGGVGPYEQYF
j_gene: TRBJ1-4; v_gene: TRBV30; abundance: once; d_gene: -; CDR3nt: TGTGCCCGGGACGCCAAGGGGGATGAAAAACTGTTTTTT; CDR3aa: CARDAKGDEKLFF
j_gene: TRBJ2-2; v_gene: TRBV4-1; abundance: once; d_gene: TRBD1; CDR3nt: TGCGCCAGCAGGGACAGGGCGAACACCGGGGAGCTGTTTTTT; CDR3aa: CASRDRANTGELFF
j_gene: TRBJ2-7; v_gene: TRBV7-9; abundance: -; d_gene: TRBD1; CDR3nt: TGTGCCAGCAGCTCGGGACAGCTTCGGGACGAGCAGTACTTC; CDR3aa: CASSSGQLRDEQYF
j_gene: TRBJ1-5; v_gene: TRBV4-1; abundance: -; d_gene: TRBD1; CDR3nt: TGCGCCAGCAGCCATACAGACAGGGGGGGTCAGCCCCAGCATTTT; CDR3aa: CASSHTDRGGQPQHF
j_gene: TRBJ1-5; v_gene: TRBV30; abundance: -; d_gene: -; CDR3nt: TGTGCCTGGAGTGTAAAGGTCGGAGTTGGTGGCAATCAGCCCCAGCATTTT; CDR3aa: CAWSVKVGVGGNQPQHF
j_gene: TRBJ1-1; v_gene: TRBV28; abundance: -; d_gene: -; CDR3nt: TGTGCCAGCCTATGGATGGGAGGGCTGGTCACTGAAGCTTTCTTT; CDR3aa: CASLWMGGLVTEAFF
j_gene: TRBJ2-2; v_gene: TRBV6-5; abundance: -; d_gene: -; CDR3nt: TGTGCCAGCAGTTACTTGGGGACTCAGCCACCCAGGGAGCTGTTTTTT; CDR3aa: CASSYLGTQPPRELFF
j_gene: TRBJ1-1; v_gene: TRBV29-1; abundance: -; d_gene: -; CDR3nt: TGCAGCGTTTTTCGAGGTTACACTGAAGCTTTCTTT; CDR3aa: CSVFRGYTEAFF
j_gene: TRBJ1-5; v_gene: TRBV19; abundance: -; d_gene: -; CDR3nt: TGTGCCAGTAGTATACTGGGGCAGGCTAGCAATCAGCCCCAGCATTTT; CDR3aa: CASSILGQASNQPQHF
j_gene: TRBJ2-7; v_gene: TRBV19; abundance: once; d_gene: TRBD1; CDR3nt: TGTGCCAGTAGTATCGGCAGGGGGAACTACGAGCAGTACTTC; CDR3aa: CASSIGRGNYEQYF
j_gene: TRBJ1-1; v_gene: TRBV6-1; abundance: few; d_gene: -; CDR3nt: TGTGCCAGCAGTGCCTCGGACACTGAAGCTTTCTTT; CDR3aa: CASSASDTEAFF
j_gene: TRBJ1-1; v_gene: TRBV30; abundance: -; d_gene: -; CDR3nt: TGTGCCTGGAGTTCTAAGGCTTTCTTT; CDR3aa: CAWSSKAFF
j_gene: TRBJ2-3; v_gene: TRBV5-4; abundance: -; d_gene: -; CDR3nt: TGTGCCAGCAGCTTGGAAGTCAGGGGACGTGGGAATACGCAGTATTTT; CDR3aa: CASSLEVRGRGNTQYF
j_gene: TRBJ2-4; v_gene: TRBV28; abundance: -; d_gene: TRBD1; CDR3nt: TGTGCCAGCAGGGTGCAGGGGGCAGAAGGAAACATTCAGTACTTC; CDR3aa: CASRVQGAEGNIQYF
j_gene: TRBJ2-7; v_gene: TRBV18; abundance: -; d_gene: -; CDR3nt: TGTGTCAGCTCACCACTAGGGGGTGATCCCTACGAGCAGTACTTC; CDR3aa: CVSSPLGGDPYEQYF
j_gene: TRBJ1-4; v_gene: TRBV10-3; abundance: -; d_gene: -; CDR3nt: TGTGCCATCAGTGAGGGGGCAGAGGACGAAAAACTGTTTTTT; CDR3aa: CAISEGAEDEKLFF
j_gene: TRBJ1-5; v_gene: TRBV11-2; abundance: -; d_gene: TRBD1; CDR3nt: TGTGCCAGCAGTACAGGGGGCATTCAGCCCCAGCATTTT; CDR3aa: CASSTGGIQPQHF
j_gene: TRBJ1-6; v_gene: TRBV6-1; abundance: -; d_gene: -; CDR3nt: TGTGCCAGCAGTCTGGCCAATTCACCCCTCCACTTT; CDR3aa: CASSLANSPLHF
j_gene: TRBJ1-2; v_gene: TRBV4-3; abundance: -; d_gene: -; CDR3nt: TGCGCCAGCAGCCAAGAAGCAAGAGGGCGGTACTATGGCTACACCTTC; CDR3aa: CASSQEARGRYYGYTF
j_gene: TRBJ2-5; v_gene: TRBV5-1; abundance: -; d_gene: -; CDR3nt: TGCGCCAGCAGCTTGGAGCTTACCAGCGACGAGACCCAGTACTTC; CDR3aa: CASSLELTSDETQYF
j_gene: TRBJ2-1; v_gene: TRBV21-1; abundance: few; d_gene: -; CDR3nt: TGTGCCAGCAGCAAAAAGGTGGGCGGCCGGGACAGGGTAGGCGAGGGGCAGTTCTTC; CDR3aa: CASSKKVGGRDRVGEGQFF
j_gene: TRBJ1-1; v_gene: TRBV4-2; abundance: -; d_gene: -; CDR3nt: TGTGCCAGCAGCCGTGAGGCGGCGAACACTGAAGCTTTCTTT; CDR3aa: CASSREAANTEAFF
j_gene: TRBJ1-2; v_gene: TRBV10-3; abundance: -; d_gene: -; CDR3nt: TGTGCCATCAGTGAGAGGACAGAAAGAACCGGCTACACCTTC; CDR3aa: CAISERTERTGYTF
j_gene: TRBJ1-6; v_gene: TRBV7-6; abundance: -; d_gene: TRBD1; CDR3nt: TGTGCCAGCAGCTTACAACCGGGACAGGGTCCCTTTAATTCACCCCTCCACTTT; CDR3aa: CASSLQPGQGPFNSPLHF
j_gene: TRBJ2-3; v_gene: TRBV6-5; abundance: -; d_gene: -; CDR3nt: TGTGCCAGCAAGGAGAAGGTCGCCCCAGATACGCAGTATTTT; CDR3aa: CASKEKVAPDTQYF
j_gene: TRBJ2-7; v_gene: TRBV5-1; abundance: -; d_gene: TRBD1; CDR3nt: TGCGCCAGCAAGGCAGGGGGCGATGAGCAGTACTTC; CDR3aa: CASKAGGDEQYF
j_gene: TRBJ2-6; v_gene: TRBV5-1; abundance: once; d_gene: -; CDR3nt: TGCGCCAGCAGCTTGGGCCAGGGGTTCTCTGGGGCCAACGTCCTGACTTTC; CDR3aa: CASSLGQGFSGANVLTF
j_gene: TRBJ2-3; v_gene: TRBV19; abundance: once; d_gene: -; CDR3nt: TGTGCCAGTAGTTCAGGTGCCAGCACAGATACGCAGTATTTT; CDR3aa: CASSSGASTDTQYF
j_gene: TRBJ2-6; v_gene: TRBV9; abundance: -; d_gene: TRBD1; CDR3nt: TGTGCCAGCAGCGCGATGGGACAGCCCAGCTCTGGGGCCAACGTCCTGACTTTC; CDR3aa: CASSAMGQPSSGANVLTF
j_gene: TRBJ1-3; v_gene: TRBV4-1; abundance: -; d_gene: -; CDR3nt: TGCGCCAGCAGGGGTATGGGGACTGTCTCTGGAAACACCATATATTTT; CDR3aa: CASRGMGTVSGNTIYF
j_gene: TRBJ2-7; v_gene: TRBV28; abundance: -; d_gene: TRBD1; CDR3nt: TGTGCCAGCAGAACCGGGACAGCTTCCTACGAGCAGTACTTC; CDR3aa: CASRTGTASYEQYF
j_gene: TRBJ2-2; v_gene: TRBV7-2; abundance: -; d_gene: TRBD1; CDR3nt: TGTGCCAGCAGCTTAAGGTGGGGACAGTCGAACACCGGGGAGCTGTTTTTT; CDR3aa: CASSLRWGQSNTGELFF
j_gene: TRBJ1-5; v_gene: TRBV14; abundance: once; d_gene: -; CDR3nt: TGTGCCAGCAGCCAGGGAGAAGGGCAGCCCCAGCATTTT; CDR3aa: CASSQGEGQPQHF
j_gene: TRBJ2-7; v_gene: TRBV7-9; abundance: -; d_gene: TRBD2; CDR3nt: TGTGCCAGCAGCGAGACCGTTAGCGGGAGTAGGGCCGAGCAGTACTTC; CDR3aa: CASSETVSGSRAEQYF